A selection of T cell receptor beta chains follows, all from one sample in a study of blood T cell repertoires in COVID-19. TCRdb's table, derived via immunoSEQ multiplex PCR, lists solely in-frame clones and lacks some. This table holds about 190,000 clones, 70% to 85% found once. The specimen was PBMCs or T cells enriched from blood (not recorded which). These receptors all stem from a woman aged 25 to 45 who had recovered from COVID-19. Both conserved end residues are part of each CDR3. The D gene is left open where the match is weak. Size values are once, few and many counts, or a class for expanded clones, and some rows have none.

d_gene | abundance | len | j_gene | v_gene | CDR3nt | CDR3aa
. | . | 15 | TRBJ1-4 | TRBV19 | TGTGCCAGTAGTATAGGACGGACAATAGGTGAAAAACTGTTTTTT | CASSIGRTIGEKLFF
TRBD1 | few | 14 | TRBJ1-2 | TRBV27 | TGTGCCAGCAGTTTACAGGGGGGCTACTATGGCTACACCTTC | CASSLQGGYYGYTF
TRBD1 | once | 16 | TRBJ1-2 | TRBV6-5 | TGTGCCAGCAGTTACTCCGGACAGGGCTCTGGCTATGGCTACACCTTC | CASSYSGQGSGYGYTF
TRBD1 | . | 14 | TRBJ1-1 | TRBV7-9 | TGTGCCAGCAGCCGACAGGGCATGAACACTGAAGCTTTCTTT | CASSRQGMNTEAFF
TRBD1 | . | 13 | TRBJ2-1 | TRBV5-1 | TGCGCCAGCAGCTCAGACAGGGTCAGCGAGCAGTTCTTC | CASSSDRVSEQFF
. | . | 14 | TRBJ1-4 | TRBV4-1 | TGCGCCAGCCGACTTGAGACCCCGAATGAAAAACTGTTTTTT | CASRLETPNEKLFF
. | . | 17 | TRBJ1-3 | TRBV7-2 | TGTGCCAGCAGCTTACGAGCAGGCTCGAGTTCTGGAAACACCATATATTTT | CASSLRAGSSSGNTIYF
. | . | 12 | TRBJ2-3 | TRBV2 | TGTGCCAGCAGCCGGTTGCCAGATACGCAGTATTTT | CASSRLPDTQYF
TRBD2 | once | 16 | TRBJ2-3 | TRBV4-1 | TGCGCCAGCAGCCAAGATGGCGGGAGGGCCATAGATACGCAGTATTTT | CASSQDGGRAIDTQYF
. | few | 12 | TRBJ1-2 | TRBV30 | TGTGCCTGGAGTGCCGGACCTCCAGGGGACACCTTC | CAWSAGPPGDTF
TRBD2 | . | 15 | TRBJ2-1 | TRBV6-6 | TGTGCCAGCAGTTTGGGGGGGGTAGCTAGTAATGAGCAGTTCTTC | CASSLGGVASNEQFF
. | . | 12 | TRBJ1-2 | TRBV5-1 | TGCGCCAGCAGCAGCCCGGTGCATGGCTACACCTTC | CASSSPVHGYTF
. | . | 20 | TRBJ2-7 | TRBV4-1 | TGCGCCAGCAGCCAACCCCTTAGCGGAACTAGGGAATTCGCCCCCTACGAGCAGTACTTC | CASSQPLSGTREFAPYEQYF
. | . | 15 | TRBJ1-4 | TRBV25-1 | TGTGCCAGCAGCGCGGGGGGGGCAAGTCGAGAAAAACTGTTTTTT | CASSAGGASREKLFF
. | . | 13 | TRBJ2-1 | TRBV5-5 | TGTGCCAGCAGAGGGGATTTTTCTAATGAGCAGTTCTTC | CASRGDFSNEQFF
. | . | 13 | TRBJ2-7 | TRBV15 | TGTGCCACCAGCACCCGTTACAGGAACGAGCAGTACTTC | CATSTRYRNEQYF
. | . | 15 | TRBJ1-6 | TRBV19 | TGTGCCAGTAGTATCGCGGCAATCGGGAATTCACCCCTCCACTTT | CASSIAAIGNSPLHF
. | . | 16 | TRBJ1-3 | TRBV9 | TGTGCCAGCAGTGAGGTGGGACATTCCTCTGGAAACACCATATATTTT | CASSEVGHSSGNTIYF
. | many | 13 | TRBJ1-2 | TRBV7-8 | TGTGCCAGCAGCTTCCAGGGATACTATGGCTACACCTTC | CASSFQGYYGYTF
. | . | 16 | TRBJ2-5 | TRBV28 | TGTGCCAGCAGTTTACCTGGCTCGCGGGGCCAAGAGACCCAGTACTTC | CASSLPGSRGQETQYF
TRBD2 | few | 15 | TRBJ2-3 | TRBV12-5 | TGTGCTAGTGGGGGAACTAGCGGGATTATAGATACGCAGTATTTT | CASGGTSGIIDTQYF
TRBD1 | once | 17 | TRBJ1-4 | TRBV18 | TGTGCCAGCTCACCTCGTGGTGGACAGGGGGCGGTGGAAAAACTGTTTTTT | CASSPRGGQGAVEKLFF
. | . | 14 | TRBJ1-4 | TRBV7-2 | TGTGCCAGCAGCTTGGGAGTTGCTAATGAAAAACTGTTTTTT | CASSLGVANEKLFF
TRBD1 | . | 18 | TRBJ1-2 | TRBV19 | TGTGCCAGTAGTATCTCAATGGACAGGTGGAAGGGACCCTATGGCTACACCTTC | CASSISMDRWKGPYGYTF
. | . | 15 | TRBJ1-5 | TRBV21-1 | TGTGCCAGCAGCAAAACGGGACAGGGCAATCAGCCCCAGCATTTT | CASSKTGQGNQPQHF
. | . | 13 | TRBJ1-1 | TRBV6-2/TRBV6-3 | TGTGCCAGCAGTTATTTAGGGGGCACTGAAGCTTTCTTT | CASSYLGGTEAFF
. | . | 15 | TRBJ1-5 | TRBV24-1 | TGTGCCACCAGTGATACTACAGGGAGCAATCAGCCCCAGCATTTT | CATSDTTGSNQPQHF
TRBD1 | many | 14 | TRBJ1-1 | TRBV6-4 | TGTGCCAGCAGTGAGGGACAGGGAGGTACTGAAGCTTTCTTT | CASSEGQGGTEAFF
TRBD1 | . | 17 | TRBJ2-5 | TRBV2 | TGTGCCAGCAGTGAAGAAGGGAGCAGGGGGCGCCAAGAGACCCAGTACTTC | CASSEEGSRGRQETQYF
. | . | 23 | TRBJ1-1 | TRBV2 | TGTGCCAGCAGTCACATCGGCAGAGCTCAATCGTGGGGGCCAGAAACTCGGGACACTGAAGCTTTCTTT | CASSHIGRAQSWGPETRDTEAFF
TRBD1 | . | 19 | TRBJ2-6 | TRBV28 | TGTGCCAGCCGGGATTGGCAGGGGGCAGGGGGAACTGGGGCCAACGTCCTGACTTTC | CASRDWQGAGGTGANVLTF
. | once | 13 | TRBJ2-5 | TRBV5-1 | TGCGCCAGCAGCTTGGGCAGGGGAGAGACCCAGTACTTC | CASSLGRGETQYF
TRBD1 | once | 14 | TRBJ1-2 | TRBV24-1 | TGTGCCACCAGTGACTATACAGGGGACTATGGCTACACCTTC | CATSDYTGDYGYTF
. | . | 15 | TRBJ1-1 | TRBV5-4 | TGTGCCAGCAGCTTCTCGGACGGACGGGGCACTGAAGCTTTCTTT | CASSFSDGRGTEAFF
TRBD1 | few | 16 | TRBJ1-6 | TRBV7-2 | TGTGCCAGCAGCCAAGACGACAGGGGATGGGATTCACCCCTCCACTTT | CASSQDDRGWDSPLHF
. | . | 11 | TRBJ2-5 | TRBV7-9 | TGTGCCAGCAGCCCCTTCCAGACCCAGTACTTC | CASSPFQTQYF
. | once | 16 | TRBJ2-2 | TRBV5-1 | TGCGCCAGCAGCCCCAGGGTTCTTTCGAACACCGGGGAGCTGTTTTTT | CASSPRVLSNTGELFF
. | . | 15 | TRBJ1-5 | TRBV11-2 | TGTGCCAGCAGCTTAGCAGGGTCCAGCAATCAGCCCCAGCATTTT | CASSLAGSSNQPQHF
TRBD2 | . | 19 | TRBJ2-1 | TRBV15 | TGTGCCACCAGCAGAGATCAGGAGGGGACTAGCGGCCTCTACAATGAGCAGTTCTTC | CATSRDQEGTSGLYNEQFF
. | . | 19 | TRBJ2-2 | TRBV1 | TGCACCAGCAGCCATCCCGGACTAGCGGGGGGGGCCAGTACCGGGGAGCTGTTTTTT | CTSSHPGLAGGASTGELFF
TRBD2 | . | 16 | TRBJ2-3 | TRBV27 | TGTGCCAGCAGTTTAAATGCCGGGACTAACTCAGATACGCAGTATTTT | CASSLNAGTNSDTQYF
TRBD1 | medium-sized | 15 | TRBJ2-2 | TRBV6-4 | TGTGCCAGCAGTGACGGGACAGGGAACACCGGGGAGCTGTTTTTT | CASSDGTGNTGELFF
. | . | 14 | TRBJ1-2 | TRBV27 | TGTGCCAGCAGAGATGGAGGGATCGGGACTGGCTACACCTTC | CASRDGGIGTGYTF
TRBD2 | . | 16 | TRBJ2-1 | TRBV5-1 | TGCGCCAGCTCGCCGGGTCTAGCGGGGGGCTACAATGAGCAGTTCTTC | CASSPGLAGGYNEQFF
. | . | 15 | TRBJ2-1 | TRBV6-1 | TGTGCCAGCAGTGAAGCTGGACAGCCAGACAATGAGCAGTTCTTC | CASSEAGQPDNEQFF
. | once | 20 | TRBJ2-7 | TRBV24-1 | TGTGCCACCAGTGATTTGCAAGTAATGCTTCGCGACAGCCTGACCTACGAGCAGTACTTC | CATSDLQVMLRDSLTYEQYF
. | . | 15 | TRBJ1-2 | TRBV7-9 | TGTGCCAGCAGCTTAAAGGTGAAGGGAGACTATGGCTACACCTTC | CASSLKVKGDYGYTF
TRBD2 | . | 16 | TRBJ2-3 | TRBV28 | TGTGCCAGCACCTATTCTAGCGGGGGGGGGACAGATACGCAGTATTTT | CASTYSSGGGTDTQYF
. | . | 14 | TRBJ1-1 | TRBV5-1 | TGCGCCAGCAGCTTGGCCGGAGCAGTGGATGAAGCTTTCTTT | CASSLAGAVDEAFF
. | . | 16 | TRBJ1-1 | TRBV5-1 | TGCGCCAGCAGCTTGTATGCCGGATTTCGGGATACTGAAGCTTTCTTT | CASSLYAGFRDTEAFF
TRBD1 | . | 13 | TRBJ1-2 | TRBV3-1/TRBV3-2 | TGTGCCAGCAGCCCCGACAGGGGGCGAGGCTACACCTTC | CASSPDRGRGYTF
TRBD1 | . | 16 | TRBJ1-4 | TRBV7-2 | TGTGCCAGCAGCTCAGACAGGGGGCTCACTAATGAAAAACTGTTTTTT | CASSSDRGLTNEKLFF
TRBD2 | few | 16 | TRBJ2-1 | TRBV7-9 | TGTGCCAGCAGCTTAGACGGGTTTAGCGGGAGGGATGAGCAGTTCTTC | CASSLDGFSGRDEQFF
. | . | 14 | TRBJ2-7 | TRBV28 | TGTGCCAGCACCCTGGGGGGGGGCCCCTACGAGCAGTACTTC | CASTLGGGPYEQYF
TRBD2 | . | 13 | TRBJ2-5 | TRBV19 | TGTGCCAGTGGGGCGGGAGATGGGGAGACCCAGTACTTC | CASGAGDGETQYF